These 28 T cell receptor beta chains came from one sample sequenced in a study of cytomegalovirus exposure and HLA in healthy donors. Clones were sequenced by immunoSEQ multiplex PCR, and TCRdb holds only the in-frame ones, with some missing. The sample has about 140,000 clones, 84% seen once. The material sequenced was PBMCs. These TCRs come from a woman in her thirties in good health and CMV-seronegative.

V and J are TRBV18 and TRBJ1-5, with D perhaps TRBD1 (5 bases). Trimming removed 0 bases at V and 3 bases at J, with 9 bases between. This CDR3 spans 15 amino acids. Germline CDR1 and CDR2: KGHSH and LQKENI. CDR3 bases: TGTGCCAGCTCACCACCAGGGGCTTTCAATCAGCCCCAGCATTTT. It yields the protein CASSPPGAFNQPQHF. Full variable domain (missing parts from reference TRBV18 and TRBJ1-5): NAGVMQNPRHLVRRRGQEARLRCSPMKGHSHVYWYRQLPEEGLKFMVYLQKENIIDESGMPKERFSAEFPKEGPSILRIQQVVRGDSAAYFCASSPPGAFNQPQHFGDGTRLSIL.

J is TRBJ2-7 and V is TRBV7-7, with a possible D match to TRBD2 (6 bases). Germline V gives CDR1 SSHAT, CDR2 FNYEAQ (reference sequence). V was shortened by 5 bases and J by 3 bases, with 17 bases between the two germline ends. CDR3 size: 15 residues. In DNA form, the CDR3 reads TGTGCCAGCAGCCTCCTTGGGGGGACGATCTACGAGCAGTACTTC. Encoded protein: CASSLLGGTIYEQYF.

The rearrangement uses TRBV2 and TRBJ1-5, with TRBD1 matching over 7 bases. V shed 8 bases, J shed 4 bases, and the junction held 5 bases outside the gene matches. Germline CDR1 is SNHLY and CDR2 is FYNNEI. This CDR3 contains 13 residues. CDR3 protein: CASHGTANQPQHF. CDR3 in DNA: TGTGCCAGCCACGGGACAGCAAATCAGCCCCAGCATTTT.

V gene TRBV5-1 combines with J gene TRBJ2-7; TRBD2 matches 8 bases. Per germline, CDR1 SGHRS and CDR2 YFSETQ. Unmatched junction bases numbered 8, after V lost 0 bases and J lost 3 bases. The CDR3 runs 16 residues. The CDR3 DNA reads TGCGCCAGCAGCTTGGAGGGTGCGGGGGGCAGCTACGAGCAGTACTTC. This translates into CASSLEGAGGSYEQYF.

The J gene is TRBJ2-2, the V gene TRBV7-3; 10 bases match TRBD2. The V gene's germline CDR1 is SGHTA and CDR2 FQGTGA. This CDR3 spans 19 amino acids. With V trimmed by 0 bases and J by 4 bases, 11 bases remained unmatched. The CDR3: CASSLTGSGGAISTGELFF. CDR3 DNA sequence: TGTGCCAGCAGCTTAACGGGCAGCGGGGGGGCAATATCCACCGGGGAGCTGTTTTTT.

The J gene is TRBJ2-3, the V gene TRBV25-1, with D possibly being TRBD1 (5 bases). Germline V gene data show CDR1 as MGHDK and CDR2 as SYGVNS. The CDR3 sequence is 12 residues long. Trimming removed 7 bases from V and 3 bases from J, with 8 bases in between. The CDR3 sequence is CASNKGTDTQYF. CDR3 bases: TGTGCCAGCAATAAGGGGACAGATACGCAGTATTTT. The whole variable domain, remainder taken from reference TRBV25-1 and TRBJ2-3, is EADIYQTPRYLVIGTGKKITLECSQTMGHDKMYWYQQDPGMELHLIHYSYGVNSTEKGDLSSESTVSRIRTEHFPLTLESARPSHTSQYLCASNKGTDTQYFGPGTRLTVL.

V and J are TRBV18 and TRBJ2-1; 7 bases fit TRBD2. The CDR3 consists of 12 residues. Germline CDR1 and CDR2: KGHSH and LQKENI. The junction had 2 bases not matched to a gene; V was cut back by 6 bases and J by 6 bases. CDR3 nucleotides: TGTGCCAGCTCGACTAGCTTCAATGAGCAGTTCTTC. Translated: CASSTSFNEQFF.

The chain carries TRBV5-4 and TRBJ1-6; TRBD1 matches at 10 bases. The trim removed 0 bases at V and 9 bases at J, leaving 3 bases unmatched. The CDR3 runs to 15 residues. CDR1 SGHNT and CDR2 YYREEE come from the germline V gene (reference sequence). The CDR3 reads CASSLGGDRGSPLHF. DNA of the CDR3: TGTGCCAGCAGCTTGGGAGGGGACAGGGGTTCACCCCTCCACTTT.

V gene TRBV2 combines with J gene TRBJ2-2; 10 bases are a match to TRBD2. V lost 0 bases, J lost 5 bases, and 9 bases stayed unmatched. The CDR3 is made up of 18 amino acids. Germline lookup yields CDR1 SNHLY and CDR2 FYNNEI. The CDR3 loop reads CASSEAVASGGLTGELFF. Here the CDR3 DNA reads TGTGCCAGCAGTGAAGCGGTTGCTAGCGGGGGTCTAACCGGGGAGCTGTTTTTT.

This rearrangement joins TRBV18 to TRBJ1-1; D ambiguous. The V end lost 6 bases, the J end lost 1 base, and 9 bases lay between the germline ends. This CDR3 contains 13 residues. The germline CDR1 and CDR2 sequences are KGHSH and LQKENI. CDR3 loop: CASSSTGNTEAFF. The DNA for the CDR3 is TGTGCCAGCTCTTCGACGGGGAACACTGAAGCTTTCTTT.

The chain uses TRBV20-1 and TRBJ1-3; no firm D call. The CDR3 covers 11 residues. Germline CDR1 DFQATT, CDR2 SNEGSKA (reference sequence). Trimming took 5 bases from V and 0 from J, leaving 2 bases between them. The CDR3 DNA is TGCAGTGCTTACTCTGGAAACACCATATATTTT. It specifies CSAYSGNTIYF.

J is TRBJ2-5 and V is TRBV7-2, with 7 bases lining up with TRBD1. The CDR3 has 15 amino acids. Per germline, CDR1 SGHTA and CDR2 FQGNSA. J was trimmed by 4 bases and V by 3 bases; bases with no gene match: 8. The CDR3 DNA follows: TGTGCCAGCAGCTTTTCAGGGGGTTTGGCAGAGACCCAGTACTTC. Translated: CASSFSGGLAETQYF.

The chain is built from TRBV9 and TRBJ1-6; 8 bases agree with TRBD1. The germline V gene has CDR1 SGDLS and CDR2 YYNGEE. V trimming: 2 bases; J trimming: 2 bases; junction bases outside the gene matches: 6. The CDR3 runs 17 residues. The CDR3 region has the DNA TGTGCCAGCAGCGTGGGGGGACAGGCGGCCTATAATTCACCCCTCCACTTT. Translated: CASSVGGQAAYNSPLHF.

The chain joins TRBV6-6 to TRBJ1-6; TRBD1 might be the D (6 bases). The germline V gene encodes CDR1 MNHNY and CDR2 SVGAGI (reference sequence). Trimming pared 5 bases from V and 5 bases from J, leaving 16 bases between. The CDR3 is 16 amino acids. This CDR3 reads CASSRKGVYDNSPLHF. In DNA form, the CDR3 reads TGTGCCAGCAGTCGAAAGGGGGTATACGATAATTCACCCCTCCACTTT.

This chain joins TRBV11-2 and TRBJ2-7, with D hard to call. This CDR3 spans 15 amino acids. Trimming removed 0 bases at V and 7 bases at J, with 16 bases between. Germline CDR1 and CDR2: SGHAT and FQNNGV. Here the CDR3 DNA reads TGTGCCAGCAGCTTAGATCTGGGCTACCTTCGGGAGCAGTACTTC. It translates to CASSLDLGYLREQYF.

The J gene is TRBJ1-1, the V gene TRBV30; 7 positions match TRBD1. Germline loops: CDR1 GTSNPN, CDR2 SVGIG (reference sequence). V gave up 1 base and J gave up 3 bases; unmatched junction bases: 8. This CDR3 has 15 amino acids. The CDR3, as DNA: TGTGCCTGGAGTGAGTTGGACAGGTTTGACACTGAAGCTTTCTTT. Encoded protein: CAWSELDRFDTEAFF.

The V call is TRBV12-1, the J call TRBJ2-2; the table's TRBD2 call for D was not verified on the DNA. TRBV12-1 is a recognized pseudogene. The CDR3 covers 15 residues. CDR3 residues: CASSRADPYDRELFF. The CDR3 coding sequence is TGTGCCAGCAGCCGAGCGGACCCCTACGACCGGGAGCTGTTTTTT.

This rearrangement joins TRBV25-1 to TRBJ2-7; the match to TRBD2 covers 9 bases. The CDR3 covers 13 residues. Germline-derived CDR1 and CDR2 are MGHDK and SYGVNS. The CDR3 here is CLEVAGARGEQYF. The CDR3 coding sequence is TGTTTAGAGGTAGCGGGGGCGCGGGGTGAGCAGTACTTC.

J is TRBJ2-1 and V is TRBV5-4; perhaps TRBD2 as D (5 bases). V lost 4 bases to trimming and J lost 6 bases, with 11 bases between them. Looked up from germline, CDR1 is SGHNT and CDR2 is YYREEE (reference sequence). This CDR3 contains 13 residues. Here the CDR3 DNA reads TGTGCCAGCAGCCCGCAAACTAGCAATGAGCAGTTCTTC. This gives the protein CASSPQTSNEQFF.

This sequence joins TRBV6-1 and TRBJ2-5; TRBD1 agrees at 7 bases. Germline V gene sequence: CDR1 MNHNS, CDR2 SASEGT. J gave up 3 bases and V 6 bases, and 7 bases lay outside the gene matches. The CDR3 has 14 amino acids. As DNA, the CDR3 is TGTGCCAGCAGCCACGGACAGGCTAAAGAGACCCAGTACTTC. Translation gives CASSHGQAKETQYF.

This clone has more than one count but fewer than ten. The chain links TRBV19 to TRBJ2-7; possible D gene TRBD1, 6 bases. CDR1 is LNHDA and CDR2 is SQIVND in the germline V gene (reference sequence). The CDR3 runs 13 residues. Trimming took 10 bases from V and 3 from J, leaving 16 bases between them. In nucleotides, the CDR3 is TGTGCCACCAAGCCCTCAGGGGACTACGAGCAGTACTTC. Translation: CATKPSGDYEQYF.

V gene TRBV10-1 combines with J gene TRBJ2-2; tentative D call: TRBD2 (5 bases). From germline, CDR1 is WNHNN and CDR2 SYGVQD (reference sequence). CDR3 size: 13 residues. V lost 5 bases, J lost 7 bases, and 11 bases lay in between. In DNA form, the CDR3 reads TGCGCCAGCAGTACCCAGGACTTCGGGGAGCTGTTTTTT. Its translation is CASSTQDFGELFF.

This chain connects TRBV2 to TRBJ2-5; 11 bases match TRBD2. J was trimmed by 5 bases and V by 6 bases; bases with no gene match: 20. The CDR3 runs 19 residues. Germline assignment: CDR1 SNHLY and CDR2 FYNNEI. This chain's CDR3 is CASSRRGLAGGHKEETQYF. The CDR3 region has the DNA TGTGCCAGCAGCCGCAGGGGTTTAGCGGGGGGGCATAAGGAGGAGACCCAGTACTTC.

This rearrangement joins TRBV7-2 to TRBJ2-1; 10 bases map to TRBD2. V was pared by 5 bases and J by 8 bases, with 12 bases of the junction left unmatched. Germline assignment: CDR1 SGHTA and CDR2 FQGNSA. The CDR3 is 16 residues long. The CDR3 region is CASSLGVAGGLHEQFF. The CDR3 coding sequence is TGTGCCAGCAGCCTAGGGGTAGCGGGGGGCCTCCATGAGCAGTTCTTC. Using reference TRBV7-2 and TRBJ2-1 for the parts outside the CDR3, the full variable domain is GAGVSQSPSNKVTEKGKDVELRCDPISGHTALYWYRQSLGQGLEFLIYFQGNSAPDKSGLPSDRFSAERTGGSVSTLTIQRTQQEDSAVYLCASSLGVAGGLHEQFFGPGTRLTVL.

The chain links TRBV7-9 to TRBJ1-6; TRBD1 might be the D (5 bases). CDR1 and CDR2 (germline): SEHNR, FQNEAQ (reference sequence). Between the trimmed V and J ends, which lost 8 bases and 9 bases, there was a span of 11 bases. The CDR3 consists of 12 residues. DNA of the CDR3: TGTGCCAGCCGCCAGGGAATTTCACCCCTCCACTTT. This translates into CASRQGISPLHF.

The chain recombines TRBV5-6 with TRBJ2-4; D is possibly TRBD2 (5 bases). V gave up 1 base and J gave up 3 bases, with 8 bases separating them. Germline V lookup: CDR1 SGHDT, CDR2 YYEEEE. This CDR3 comprises 14 residues. DNA for the CDR3: TGTGCCAGCAGCTTGAGAGGGAGCAAAAACATTCAGTACTTC. Amino acid sequence: CASSLRGSKNIQYF.

The rearrangement joins TRBV28 to TRBJ1-3; D gene uncertain. Germline V gene data show CDR1 as MDHEN and CDR2 as SYDVKM. V lost 2 bases, J lost 0 bases, and 11 bases lay in between. This CDR3 spans 16 amino acids. The CDR3 is CASSLGPFTSGNTIYF. CDR3 DNA: TGTGCCAGCAGTTTAGGCCCCTTTACCTCTGGAAACACCATATATTTT.

The V and J genes are TRBV27 and TRBJ1-2; no reliable D call. Per germline, CDR1 MNHEY and CDR2 SMNVEV (reference sequence). Trimming shortened V by 3 bases and J by 8 bases, and 13 bases separated the two germline ends. The CDR3 loop spans 13 amino acids. CDR3 residues: CASSLRDRGGYTF. The CDR3, as DNA: TGTGCCAGCAGTTTGCGGGATCGCGGGGGCTACACCTTC.